The 23 T cell receptor beta chains in this list originate from one sample, sequenced in a study of T cell responses to AZD1222 COVID-19 vaccine. Sequencing used immunoSEQ multiplex PCR; TCRdb keeps in-frame clones, though not all of them. The table includes roughly 170,000 clones, around nine tenths detected once. The starting material was peripheral blood, obtained on day 0 of AZD1222 vaccination. These receptors were taken from an adult in good health.

CDR3 in amino acids: CASSKDQGRDIQPQHF. In DNA form, the CDR3 reads TGTGCCAGCAGCAAAGATCAGGGAAGGGACATTCAGCCCCAGCATTTT. This chain connects TRBV21-1 to TRBJ1-5; TRBD1 is the table's D call, not checked against the DNA. TRBV21-1 is a recognized pseudogene. The CDR3 spans 16 residues.

This chain links TRBV19 with TRBJ1-5, with D hard to call. This CDR3 spans 12 amino acids. Germline V CDR1 and CDR2: LNHDA, SQIVND (reference sequence). V was clipped by 3 bases and J by 2 bases, with 2 bases between them. CDR3 DNA: TGTGCCAGTAGTATGGGCAATCAGCCCCAGCATTTT. Encoded protein: CASSMGNQPQHF.

The rearrangement links TRBV28 to TRBJ1-2, with 10 bases aligning to TRBD1. The germline V gene has CDR1 MDHEN and CDR2 SYDVKM. The CDR3 contains 15 residues. V trimming: 4 bases; J trimming: 3 bases; junction bases outside the gene matches: 5. The CDR3 bases are TGTGCCAGCAGTTCTCCGACAGGGGGCGACTATGGCTACACCTTC. Translated, it gives CASSSPTGGDYGYTF.

This clone appeared once. The chain recombines TRBV11-3 with TRBJ2-1, with D perhaps matching TRBD1 (5 bases). CDR3 size: 12 residues. The ends were cut back, 0 bases at V and 8 bases at J, with 5 bases in the middle. CDR1 SGHNT and CDR2 YENEEA come from the germline V gene. The CDR3 nucleotides read TGTGCCAGCAGCTTAGACAGGGATGAGCAGTTCTTC. Protein product: CASSLDRDEQFF.

The gene calls are TRBV24-1 and TRBJ1-5; 7 bases fit TRBD1. The germline V gene has CDR1 KGHDR and CDR2 SFDVKD. J lost 4 bases, V lost 3 bases, and 8 bases had no gene match. The CDR3 spans 16 residues. The CDR3, as DNA: TGTGCCACCAGTGATCCCCTTACAGGGGCTAATCAGCCCCAGCATTTT. Residues: CATSDPLTGANQPQHF.

The rearrangement joins TRBV6-2 or TRBV6-3 to TRBJ2-1; D gene ambiguous. Trimming removed 0 bases from V and 7 bases from J, with 19 bases in between. The CDR3 loop spans 17 amino acids. Germline lookup yields CDR1 MNHEY and CDR2 SVGEGT. In nucleotides, the CDR3 is TGTGCCAGCAGTTACTCGTTTTTTGGATCACACGTTAATGAGCAGTTCTTC. It translates to CASSYSFFGSHVNEQFF.

V gene TRBV2 combines with J gene TRBJ2-1; TRBD1 matches 11 bases. CDR3 length: 16 amino acids. The V gene end was trimmed by 4 bases and the J gene end by 3 bases; junction bases not matched to a gene: 5. Germline CDR1 and CDR2: SNHLY and FYNNEI. The CDR3 here is CASSAWTGGFYNEQFF. In DNA, the CDR3 is TGTGCCAGCAGTGCCTGGACAGGGGGCTTCTACAATGAGCAGTTCTTC.

This clone was observed once. V is TRBV28 and J is TRBJ1-3; tentatively, D is TRBD1 (5 bases). The V gene's germline CDR1 is MDHEN and CDR2 SYDVKM. Trimming cost V 6 bases and J 6 bases, with 21 bases left between them. CDR3 length: 16 residues. As DNA, the CDR3 is TGTGCCAGCAGGCGATATCCACAGGAACCTTTAAACACCATATATTTT. It is translated as CASRRYPQEPLNTIYF.

The chain combines TRBV6-2 or TRBV6-3 with TRBJ1-5; a possible D gene is TRBD1 (5 bases). CDR1 is MNHEY, CDR2 SVGEGT, per germline. The CDR3 is 17 amino acids. V dropped 1 base and J dropped 3 bases, with 16 bases sitting between them. CDR3 residues: CASSYWGTVGFNQPQHF. The CDR3 region has the DNA TGTGCCAGCAGTTACTGGGGGACGGTGGGATTCAATCAGCCCCAGCATTTT.

The chain employs TRBV12-3 or TRBV12-4 and TRBJ1-6, with TRBD1 as a possible D gene (5 bases). Trimming removed 5 bases at V and 7 bases at J, with 9 bases between. The CDR3 sequence is 13 residues long. CDR3 loop: CASSRDGNSPLHF. CDR3 bases: TGTGCCAGCAGTCGGGACGGAAATTCACCCCTCCACTTT.

As concerns this clone: Other nucleotide sequences from this sample produce the same CDR3. This chain connects TRBV5-1 to TRBJ2-7; 8 bases match TRBD2. The CDR3 extends over 14 amino acids. Germline CDR1 SGHRS, CDR2 YFSETQ. With V trimmed by 4 bases and J by 1 base, 4 bases remained unmatched. Written as DNA, the CDR3 is TGCGCCAGCAGCCCGGGGGGGAGTTCCTACGAGCAGTACTTC. As protein: CASSPGGSSYEQYF.

V usage is TRBV28 and J usage is TRBJ2-7; 7 bases match TRBD1. Trimming at V came to 10 bases and at J to 2 bases, leaving 8 bases not matched to a gene. The V gene's germline CDR1 is MDHEN and CDR2 SYDVKM. The CDR3 spans 13 residues. The chain's CDR3 is CATVDRTTYEQYF. The CDR3 bases are TGTGCCACCGTGGACAGGACGACCTACGAGCAGTACTTC.

The rearrangement joins TRBV7-2 to TRBJ2-7, with TRBD1 matching over 10 bases. The CDR3 sequence is 14 residues long. Germline CDR1 reads SGHTA; CDR2 reads FQGNSA. V shed 6 bases and J 5 bases; nucleotides not matched to a gene: 7. The CDR3 spells CASSTRQGANEQYF. The CDR3 DNA follows: TGTGCCAGCAGTACCCGACAGGGGGCCAACGAGCAGTACTTC.

The chain joins TRBV15 to TRBJ1-4; 8 nucleotides agree with TRBD1. The germline gives CDR1 LNHNV, CDR2 YYDKDF (reference sequence). Germline trimming cut 5 bases from V and 8 bases from J; bases unmatched to any gene: 10. This CDR3 contains 15 residues. The CDR3 loop is CATSGGGQGAEKLFF. CDR3 nucleotides: TGTGCCACCAGCGGAGGGGGTCAGGGGGCCGAAAAACTGTTTTTT.

This chain joins TRBV25-1 and TRBJ2-3, with D possibly TRBD1 on 5 matching bases. Trimming took 3 bases from V and 2 from J, leaving 15 bases between them. Germline V gene lookup returns CDR1 MGHDK and CDR2 SYGVNS. CDR3 size: 16 residues. The CDR3 here is CASSDPDRKNTDTQYF. CDR3 nucleotides: TGTGCCAGCAGTGACCCCGACAGAAAGAACACAGATACGCAGTATTTT.

This clone was picked up one time. The V call is TRBV4-3, the J call TRBJ2-1; 9 bases fit TRBD2. The CDR3 sequence is 15 residues long. J was trimmed by 5 bases and V by 7 bases; bases with no gene match: 9. The germline V gene encodes CDR1 LGHNA and CDR2 YSLEER. DNA for the CDR3: TGCGCCAGCACCGCGGGGGGGCTTGGGGACAATGAGCAGTTCTTC. Its translation: CASTAGGLGDNEQFF.

The gene calls are TRBV3-1 (or the pseudogene TRBV3-2) and TRBJ1-1; D ambiguous. V was clipped by 7 bases and J by 11 bases, with 17 bases between them. The CDR3 covers 12 residues. Germline V gene sequence: CDR1 LGHDT, CDR2 YNNKEL (reference sequence). The CDR3 sequence: CASTSSGRDAFF. CDR3 nucleotide sequence: TGTGCCAGCACTTCCTCCGGACGTGACGCTTTCTTT.

The chain employs TRBV7-8 and TRBJ1-2, with D unresolved. There are 13 residues in the CDR3. CDR1 is SGHVS, CDR2 FQNEAQ, per germline. Trimming left V 1 base short and J 12 bases short, with 15 bases between. CDR3 nucleotides: TGTGCCAGCAGCTTAGTGGAGGGAGGCGGCCACACCTTC. Translating it yields CASSLVEGGGHTF.

This chain uses TRBV3-1 (or the pseudogene TRBV3-2) with TRBJ2-2; TRBD2 agrees at 7 bases. The junction had 5 bases not matched to a gene; V was cut back by 1 base and J by 3 bases. This CDR3 comprises 16 residues. CDR1 is LGHDT and CDR2 is YNNKEL in the germline V gene (reference sequence). For the CDR3, the DNA is TGTGCCAGCAGCCAAGGGATCGGGGGGTACACCGGGGAGCTGTTTTTT. It is translated as CASSQGIGGYTGELFF.

J is TRBJ2-5 and V is TRBV23-1, with 14 bases aligning to TRBD2. TRBV23-1 is known as an ORF, though its function is uncertain. The CDR3 contains 17 residues. The V segment lost 6 bases and the J segment 4 bases; nucleotides outside the gene matches: 10. The CDR3: CASRRRTSGGTGETQYF. CDR3 bases: TGCGCCAGCAGACGTAGGACTAGCGGGGGGACGGGAGAGACCCAGTACTTC.

V gene TRBV6-1 combines with J gene TRBJ2-7, with a possible D match to TRBD2 (6 bases). CDR1 is MNHNS, CDR2 SASEGT, per germline. Trimming removed 2 bases at V and 2 bases at J, with 16 bases between. This CDR3 has 16 residues. The CDR3 DNA follows: TGTGCCAGCAGTGAACCGTGGGGACTGGGTCCCTACGAGCAGTACTTC. It yields the protein CASSEPWGLGPYEQYF.

V is TRBV28 and J is TRBJ2-7; D perhaps matches TRBD2 (5 bases). Trimming cost V 6 bases and J 6 bases, with 12 bases left between them. The germline CDR1 and CDR2 sequences are MDHEN and SYDVKM. This CDR3 is 12 amino acids long. This CDR3 is CASRSGVPEQYF. CDR3 sequence (DNA): TGTGCCAGCAGGAGCGGAGTCCCCGAGCAGTACTTC.

This rearrangement joins TRBV19 to TRBJ1-5, with 7 nucleotides matching TRBD1. V lost 5 bases, J lost 1 base, and 5 bases stayed unmatched. CDR1 is LNHDA and CDR2 is SQIVND in the germline V gene (reference sequence). This CDR3 has 15 residues. CDR3 protein: CASSDTGASNQPQHF. CDR3 in DNA: TGTGCCAGTAGTGATACAGGGGCGAGCAATCAGCCCCAGCATTTT.